This entry is about one T cell receptor (beta chain). Its antigen is as yet unknown. This sample stems from a study of T cell repertoires in cytomegalovirus infection. MiXCR was run by TCRdb on the reads, yielding one entry per CDR3 protein. Found here are roughly 990,000 distinct CDR3 sequences, approximately 32% of them singletons; the top ten hold 13%. Germline lookup yields CDR1 ENHRY and CDR2 SYGVKD. The CDR3 has 14 amino acids. V lost 2 bases, J lost 1 base, and 9 bases lay in between. Sequences were derived from cultured CD8+ T cells from PBMCs, sampled from culture after CMV antigen stimulation. This sequence was found in a human donor in good health (CMV status not recorded). Some clones in this sample may be carry-over from other donors' samples. The chain employs TRBV10-3 and TRBJ2-7; TRBD1 is a possible D gene (6 bases). The CDR3 here is CAISETGQSYEQYF. The DNA of the CDR3 is TGTGCCATCAGTGAGACAGGGCAGTCCTACGAGCAGTACTTC.